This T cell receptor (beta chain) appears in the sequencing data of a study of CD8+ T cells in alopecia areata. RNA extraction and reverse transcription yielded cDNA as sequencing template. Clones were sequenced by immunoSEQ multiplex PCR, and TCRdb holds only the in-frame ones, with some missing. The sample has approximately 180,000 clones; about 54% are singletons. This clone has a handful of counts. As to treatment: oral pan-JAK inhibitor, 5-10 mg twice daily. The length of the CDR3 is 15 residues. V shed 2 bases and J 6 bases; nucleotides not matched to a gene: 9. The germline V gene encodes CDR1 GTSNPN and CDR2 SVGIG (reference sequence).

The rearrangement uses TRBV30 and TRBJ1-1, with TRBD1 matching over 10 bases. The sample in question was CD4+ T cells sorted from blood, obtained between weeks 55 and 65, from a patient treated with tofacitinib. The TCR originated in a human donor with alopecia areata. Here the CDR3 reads CAWSPFGTGVPEAFF. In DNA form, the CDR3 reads TGTGCCTGGAGTCCATTCGGGACAGGGGTCCCTGAAGCTTTCTTT.